This T cell receptor (beta chain) derives from a study of cytomegalovirus exposure and HLA in healthy donors. CDR1 and CDR2 from the germline V gene are SGHTS and YDEGEE. J was trimmed by 2 bases and V by 4 bases; bases with no gene match: 8. This CDR3 region has 17 residues. Study-level findings and limits: The only immune exposure information that was available was CMV serostatus. A link between a missense DCLRE1C variant and TCR beta V- and J-gene trimming emerged from a later analysis. Among the CMV-associated chains, three were confirmed in vitro as specific for CMV antigens.

The PCR had 60 Vbeta and 13 Jbeta primers. Data came from immunoSEQ multiplex PCR; TCRdb stores just in-frame clones and leaves some out. The table includes 35,000 to 45,000 clones, 60% to 70% detected once. Comment on this clone: The antigen remains undetermined.

The sample consisted of PBMCs. The V gene is TRBV5-8, the J gene TRBJ2-3; 12 bases align to TRBD1. This sequence originates from a man aged 55 to 70 in good health and CMV-seropositive. The CDR3 reads CASSLPGTGGTTDTQYF. Here the CDR3 DNA reads TGTGCCAGCAGCCTACCCGGGACAGGGGGCACCACAGATACGCAGTATTTT.